These T cell receptor beta chains were read from a single sample in a study of CD8 T cells in ankylosing spondylitis. TCRdb re-called the 5' RACE reads through MiXCR, storing one row per CDR3 protein. Seen here are 200,000 or so distinct CDR3 sequences, 10% to 15% observed once, and the top ten hold about 11%. The sequenced sample consisted of blood, either unsorted or a sorted T cell fraction (not recorded which). All receptors come from a female donor with ankylosing spondylitis or in good health (not recorded which). CDR3s include the opening cysteine and the closing phenylalanine or tryptophan. A D gene is named only where the DNA matches it firmly. Expanded clones are given a class, and other clones once, few, many or no size at all.

>TRBJ1-1|many|TRBV20-1|-
CSARNPEAFF
TGCAGTGCTAGAAACCCTGAAGCTTTCTTT
>TRBJ2-1|many|TRBV6-2/TRBV6-3|TRBD2
CASSYSGLHNEQFF
TGTGCCAGCAGTTACTCGGGACTACACAATGAGCAGTTCTTC
>TRBJ2-1|many|TRBV11-1|TRBD2
CASRPRELAGDSYNEQFF
TGTGCCAGCAGACCGCGGGAACTAGCGGGAGACTCCTACAATGAGCAGTTCTTC
>TRBJ2-5|many|TRBV4-3|TRBD2
CASSQGLGGVQETQYF
TGCGCCAGCAGCCAAGGCCTCGGGGGGGTCCAAGAGACCCAGTACTTC
>TRBJ2-7|few|TRBV5-1|TRBD1
CASTLDRGLYEQYF
TGCGCCAGCACCCTCGACAGGGGATTATACGAGCAGTACTTC
>TRBJ2-1|many|TRBV5-1|-
CASSPGTPVNEQFF
TGCGCCAGCAGCCCCGGGACACCCGTCAATGAGCAGTTCTTC
>TRBJ2-1|few|TRBV20-1|-
CSAPLDYNEQFF
TGCAGTGCTCCATTGGACTACAATGAGCAGTTCTTC
>TRBJ2-1|many|TRBV29-1|TRBD1
CSTRQGASYNEQFF
TGCAGCACCAGACAGGGAGCCTCCTACAATGAGCAGTTCTTC
>TRBJ1-1|many|TRBV6-1|-
CASSDFRQAFF
TGTGCCAGCAGTGACTTCCGACAAGCTTTCTTT
>TRBJ1-5|-|TRBV20-1|TRBD1
CSAIGDRDNQPQHF
TGCAGTGCTATCGGAGACAGGGACAATCAGCCCCAGCATTTT
>TRBJ2-7|-|TRBV11-3|TRBD1
CASSSNRGPSYEQYF
TGTGCCAGCAGCTCAAACAGGGGACCCTCCTACGAGCAGTACTTC
>TRBJ2-2|-|TRBV29-1|-
CSVAGMGFGELFF
TGCAGCGTCGCAGGGATGGGTTTCGGGGAGCTGTTTTTT
>TRBJ2-7|many|TRBV5-1|TRBD1
CASSLGSGGSEQYF
TGCGCCAGCAGCTTGGGATCAGGGGGTTCCGAGCAGTACTTC
>TRBJ1-1|many|TRBV27|-
CASSLHGPNTEAFF
TGTGCCAGCAGTTTACATGGGCCAAACACTGAAGCTTTCTTT